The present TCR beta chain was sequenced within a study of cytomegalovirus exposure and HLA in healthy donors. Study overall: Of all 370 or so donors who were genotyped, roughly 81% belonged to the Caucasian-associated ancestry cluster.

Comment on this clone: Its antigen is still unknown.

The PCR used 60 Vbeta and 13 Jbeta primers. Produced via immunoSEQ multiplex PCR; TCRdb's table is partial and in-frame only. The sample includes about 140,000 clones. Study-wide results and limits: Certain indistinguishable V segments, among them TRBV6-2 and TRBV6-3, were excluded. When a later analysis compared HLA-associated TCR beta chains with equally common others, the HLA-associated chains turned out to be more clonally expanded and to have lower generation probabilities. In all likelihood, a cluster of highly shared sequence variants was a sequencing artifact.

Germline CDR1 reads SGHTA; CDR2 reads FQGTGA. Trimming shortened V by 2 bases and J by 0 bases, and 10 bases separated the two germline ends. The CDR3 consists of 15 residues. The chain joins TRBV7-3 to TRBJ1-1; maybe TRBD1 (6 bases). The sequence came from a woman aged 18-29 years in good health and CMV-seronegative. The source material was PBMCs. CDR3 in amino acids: CASSLGPGVNTEAFF. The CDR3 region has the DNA TGTGCCAGCAGCTTAGGTCCAGGGGTGAACACTGAAGCTTTCTTT.